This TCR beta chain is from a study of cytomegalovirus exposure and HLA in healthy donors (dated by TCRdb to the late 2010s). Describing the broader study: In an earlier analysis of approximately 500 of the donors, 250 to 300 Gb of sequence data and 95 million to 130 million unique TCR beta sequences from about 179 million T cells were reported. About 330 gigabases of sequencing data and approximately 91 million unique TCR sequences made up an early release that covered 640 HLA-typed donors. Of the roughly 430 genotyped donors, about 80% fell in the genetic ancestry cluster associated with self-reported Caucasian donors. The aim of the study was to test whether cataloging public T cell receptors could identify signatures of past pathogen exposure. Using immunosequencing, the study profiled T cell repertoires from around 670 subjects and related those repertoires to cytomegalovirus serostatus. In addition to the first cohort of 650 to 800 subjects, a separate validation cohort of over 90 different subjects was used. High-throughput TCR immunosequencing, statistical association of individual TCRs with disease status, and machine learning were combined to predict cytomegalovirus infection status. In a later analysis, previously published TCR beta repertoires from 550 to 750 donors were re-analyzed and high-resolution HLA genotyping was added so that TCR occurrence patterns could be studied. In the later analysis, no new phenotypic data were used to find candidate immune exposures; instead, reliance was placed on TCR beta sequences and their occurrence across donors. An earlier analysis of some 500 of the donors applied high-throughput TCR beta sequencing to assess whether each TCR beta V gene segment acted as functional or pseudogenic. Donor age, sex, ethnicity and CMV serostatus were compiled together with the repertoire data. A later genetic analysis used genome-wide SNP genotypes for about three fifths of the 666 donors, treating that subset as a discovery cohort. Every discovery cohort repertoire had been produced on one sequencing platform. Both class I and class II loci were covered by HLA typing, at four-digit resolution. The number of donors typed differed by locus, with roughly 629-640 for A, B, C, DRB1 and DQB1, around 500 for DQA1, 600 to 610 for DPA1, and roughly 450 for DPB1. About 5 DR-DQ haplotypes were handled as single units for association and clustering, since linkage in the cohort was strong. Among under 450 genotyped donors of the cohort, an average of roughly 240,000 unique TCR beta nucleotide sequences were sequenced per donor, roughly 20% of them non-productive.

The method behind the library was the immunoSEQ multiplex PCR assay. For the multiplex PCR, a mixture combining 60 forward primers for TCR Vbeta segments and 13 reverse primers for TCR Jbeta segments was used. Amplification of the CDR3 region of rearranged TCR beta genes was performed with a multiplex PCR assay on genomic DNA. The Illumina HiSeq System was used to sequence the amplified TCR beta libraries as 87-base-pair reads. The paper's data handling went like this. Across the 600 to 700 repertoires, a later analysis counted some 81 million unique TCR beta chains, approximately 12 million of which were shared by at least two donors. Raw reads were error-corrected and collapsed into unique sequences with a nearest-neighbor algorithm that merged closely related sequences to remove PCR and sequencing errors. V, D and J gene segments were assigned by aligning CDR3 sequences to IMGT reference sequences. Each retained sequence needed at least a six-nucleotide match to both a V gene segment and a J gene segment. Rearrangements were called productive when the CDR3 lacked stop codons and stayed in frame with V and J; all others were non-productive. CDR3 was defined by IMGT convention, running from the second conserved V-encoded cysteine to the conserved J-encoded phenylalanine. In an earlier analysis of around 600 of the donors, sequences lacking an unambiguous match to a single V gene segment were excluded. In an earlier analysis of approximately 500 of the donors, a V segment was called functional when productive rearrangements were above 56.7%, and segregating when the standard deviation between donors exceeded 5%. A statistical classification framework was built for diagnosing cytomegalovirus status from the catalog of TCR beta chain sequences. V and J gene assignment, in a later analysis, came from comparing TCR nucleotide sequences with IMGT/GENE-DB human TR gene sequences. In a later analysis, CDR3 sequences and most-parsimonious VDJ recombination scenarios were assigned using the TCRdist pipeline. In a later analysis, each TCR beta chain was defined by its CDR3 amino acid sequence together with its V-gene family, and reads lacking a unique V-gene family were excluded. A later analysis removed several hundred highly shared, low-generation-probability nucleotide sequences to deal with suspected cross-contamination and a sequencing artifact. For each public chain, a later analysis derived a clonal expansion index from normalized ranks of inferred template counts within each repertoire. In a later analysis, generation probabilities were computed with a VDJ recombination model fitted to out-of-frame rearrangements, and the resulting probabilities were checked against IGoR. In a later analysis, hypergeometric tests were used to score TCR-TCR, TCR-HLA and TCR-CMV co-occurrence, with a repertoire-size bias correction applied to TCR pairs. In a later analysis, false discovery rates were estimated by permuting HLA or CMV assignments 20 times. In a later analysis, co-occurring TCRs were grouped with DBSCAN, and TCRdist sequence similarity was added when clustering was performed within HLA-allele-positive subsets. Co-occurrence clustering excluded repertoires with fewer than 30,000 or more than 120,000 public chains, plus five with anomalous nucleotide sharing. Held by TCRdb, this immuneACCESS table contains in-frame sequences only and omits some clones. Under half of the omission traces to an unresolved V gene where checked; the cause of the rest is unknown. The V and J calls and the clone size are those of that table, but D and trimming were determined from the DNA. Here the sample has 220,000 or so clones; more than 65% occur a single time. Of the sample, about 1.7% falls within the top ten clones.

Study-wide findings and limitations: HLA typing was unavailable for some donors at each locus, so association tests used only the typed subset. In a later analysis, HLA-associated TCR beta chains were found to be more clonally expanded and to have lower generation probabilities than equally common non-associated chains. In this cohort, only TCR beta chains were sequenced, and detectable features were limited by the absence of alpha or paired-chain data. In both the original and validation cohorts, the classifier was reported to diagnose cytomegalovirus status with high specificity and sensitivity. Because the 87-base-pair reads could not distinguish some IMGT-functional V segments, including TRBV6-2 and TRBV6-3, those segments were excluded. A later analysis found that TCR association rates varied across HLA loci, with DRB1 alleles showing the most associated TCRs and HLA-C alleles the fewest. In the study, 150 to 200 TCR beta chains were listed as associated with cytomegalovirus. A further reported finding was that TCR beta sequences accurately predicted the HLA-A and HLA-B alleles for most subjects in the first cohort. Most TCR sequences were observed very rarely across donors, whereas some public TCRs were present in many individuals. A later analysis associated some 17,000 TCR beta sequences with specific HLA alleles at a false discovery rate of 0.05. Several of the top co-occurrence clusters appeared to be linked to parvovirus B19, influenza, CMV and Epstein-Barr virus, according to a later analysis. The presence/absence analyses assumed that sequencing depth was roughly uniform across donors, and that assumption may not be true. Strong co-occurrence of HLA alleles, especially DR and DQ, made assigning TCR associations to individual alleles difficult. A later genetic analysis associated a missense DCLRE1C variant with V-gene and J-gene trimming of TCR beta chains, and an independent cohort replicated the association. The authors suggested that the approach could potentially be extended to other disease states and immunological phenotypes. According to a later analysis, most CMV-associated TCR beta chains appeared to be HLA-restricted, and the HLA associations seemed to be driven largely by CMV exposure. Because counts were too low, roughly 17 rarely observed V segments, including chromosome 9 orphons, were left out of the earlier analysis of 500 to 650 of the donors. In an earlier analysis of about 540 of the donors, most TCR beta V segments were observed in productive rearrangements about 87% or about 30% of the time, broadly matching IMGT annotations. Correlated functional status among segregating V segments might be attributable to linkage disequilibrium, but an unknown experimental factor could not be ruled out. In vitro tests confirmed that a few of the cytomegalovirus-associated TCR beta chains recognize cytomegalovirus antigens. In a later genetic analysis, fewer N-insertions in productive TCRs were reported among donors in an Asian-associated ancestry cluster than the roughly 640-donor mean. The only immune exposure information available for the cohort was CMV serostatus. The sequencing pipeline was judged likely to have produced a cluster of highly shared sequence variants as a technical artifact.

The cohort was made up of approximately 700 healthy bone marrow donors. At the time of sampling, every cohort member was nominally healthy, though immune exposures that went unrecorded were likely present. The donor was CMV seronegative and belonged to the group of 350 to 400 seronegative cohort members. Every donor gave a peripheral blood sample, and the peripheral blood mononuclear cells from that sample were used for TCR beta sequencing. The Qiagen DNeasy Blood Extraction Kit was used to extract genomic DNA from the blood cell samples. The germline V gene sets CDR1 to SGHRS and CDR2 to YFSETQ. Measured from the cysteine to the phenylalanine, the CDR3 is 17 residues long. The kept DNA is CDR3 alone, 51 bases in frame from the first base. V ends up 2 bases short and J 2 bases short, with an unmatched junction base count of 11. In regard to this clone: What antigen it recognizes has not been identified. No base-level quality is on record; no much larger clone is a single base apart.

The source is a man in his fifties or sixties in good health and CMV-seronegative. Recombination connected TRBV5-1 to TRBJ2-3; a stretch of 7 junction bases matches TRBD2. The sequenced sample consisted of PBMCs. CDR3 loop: CASSFGRKAGSTDTQYF. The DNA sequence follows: TGCGCCAGCAGCTTCGGGAGAAAAGCGGGGTCCACAGATACGCAGTATTTT.